This T cell receptor (beta chain) was sequenced during a study of cytomegalovirus exposure and HLA in healthy donors. Germline V gives CDR1 WNHNN, CDR2 SYGVQD (reference sequence). Trimming left V 3 bases short and J 3 bases short, with 15 bases between. The CDR3 runs 15 residues. Study results and caveats: The study found most TCR sequences rare, yet found some public TCRs in many donors. Among TCR beta chains of equal frequency, HLA-associated ones were more clonally expanded in a later analysis. The authors reported that TCR beta sequences could predict HLA-A and HLA-B alleles. These predictions were accurate for most subjects in the first cohort.

This clone appeared once. Antigen unknown. Vbeta (60) and Jbeta (13) primers were used in the PCR. Only in-frame clones appear in the TCRdb table, and some are missing; sequencing was by immunoSEQ multiplex PCR. Here the sample spans 99,000 or so clones, about 13% being singletons. The source is a middle-aged man in good health and CMV-seropositive. The chain employs TRBV10-1 and TRBJ2-7; maybe TRBD1 (6 bases). The sample was PBMCs. The CDR3: CASSDRLTGLYEQYF. The CDR3 nucleotides are TGCGCCAGCAGTGATAGACTTACAGGGCTCTACGAGCAGTACTTC.